What follows are 21 T cell receptor beta chains derived from one specimen sequenced in a study of shared clonotypes between healthy human individuals. Clones were read by immunoSEQ multiplex PCR, and TCRdb kept only the in-frame ones, dropping some. The sample has 490,000 or so clones, roughly 85% seen once. The sample consisted of PBMCs. The receptor source for this set is a woman between 35 and 50 years old in good health. Some clones in this sample may be carry-over from other donors' samples.

V and J are TRBV2 and TRBJ1-2, with a possible D match to TRBD1 (5 bases). Per the germline V gene, CDR1 is SNHLY and CDR2 is FYNNEI. CDR3 length: 12 amino acids. The V and J ends lost 8 bases and 10 bases respectively, with 17 bases between them. The DNA for the CDR3 is TGTGCCAGCGGGGGGGTCCCGGGCGTCTACACCTTC. Residues: CASGGVPGVYTF.

This chain joins TRBV4-1 and TRBJ1-4, with D unresolved. CDR1 is MGHRA, CDR2 YSYEKL, per germline. This CDR3 region has 15 residues. Trimming pared 4 bases from V and 8 bases from J, leaving 17 bases between. The CDR3, as DNA: TGCGCCAGCAGCCGCGGAACTAGTGCCGACGAAAAACTGTTTTTT. This encodes CASSRGTSADEKLFF.

V usage is TRBV28 and J usage is TRBJ2-2; 7 nucleotides align to TRBD2. In germline, CDR1 is MDHEN, CDR2 SYDVKM. The CDR3 contains 16 residues. Trimming removed 2 bases from V and 4 bases from J; junction bases left unmatched: 7. This CDR3 reads CASSLPGTTRTGELFF. The CDR3, as DNA: TGTGCCAGCAGTTTACCCGGGACTACCCGCACCGGGGAGCTGTTTTTT.

The rearrangement uses TRBV5-4 and TRBJ1-2; TRBD1 agrees at 7 bases. The J segment lost 5 bases and the V segment lost 4 bases, leaving 8 bases of the junction unmatched. Germline V gives CDR1 SGHNT, CDR2 YYREEE (reference sequence). CDR3 size: 14 residues. The CDR3 DNA is TGTGCCAGCAGCATTCGGGACAGAGGATATGGCTACACCTTC. Residues: CASSIRDRGYGYTF.

This chain links TRBV7-2 with TRBJ2-7; 7 bases are a match to TRBD1. V lost 1 base, J lost 10 bases, and 10 bases stayed unmatched. CDR1 is SGHTA and CDR2 is FQGNSA in the germline V gene. This CDR3 is 14 amino acids long. The CDR3 region is CASSLGPRGLDQYF. The DNA for the CDR3 is TGTGCCAGCAGCTTAGGGCCTAGGGGGCTAGATCAGTACTTC.

The chain is built from TRBV7-9 and TRBJ1-1; 10 nucleotides agree with TRBD1. Germline CDR1 is SEHNR and CDR2 is FQNEAQ (reference sequence). The CDR3 loop spans 13 amino acids. V lost 11 bases to trimming and J lost 5 bases; unmatched junction nucleotides: 8. CDR3 region: CAASGTGVTEAFF. The DNA of the CDR3 is TGTGCCGCCTCCGGGACAGGGGTTACTGAAGCTTTCTTT.

The CDR3 DNA reads as TGTGCCAGCAGCCTTAGGGACTTCGGGGCCGGGGAGCTGTTTTTT. Translated: CASSLRDFGAGELFF. J is TRBJ2-2 and V is TRBV27, with D perhaps matching TRBD2 (6 bases). Trimming removed 6 bases from V and 6 bases from J, with 17 bases in between. Germline-derived CDR1 and CDR2 are MNHEY and SMNVEV (reference sequence). The CDR3 extends over 15 amino acids.

The chain carries TRBV28 and TRBJ1-4; no firm D call. V dropped 5 bases and J dropped 5 bases, with 18 bases sitting between them. The CDR3 totals 16 residues. Germline V CDR1 and CDR2: MDHEN, SYDVKM. DNA for the CDR3: TGTGCCAGCAGTCCAGCCGGGAGCGGTAACAATGAAAAACTGTTTTTT. This gives the protein CASSPAGSGNNEKLFF.

The chain links TRBV7-3 to TRBJ2-1, with D perhaps given as TRBD1 or TRBD2 (6 bases each). Looked up from germline, CDR1 is SGHTA and CDR2 is FQGTGA. This CDR3 is built from 15 residues. The V end lost 5 bases, the J end lost 3 bases, and 14 bases lay between the germline ends. The CDR3 sequence is CASSVSGARYNEQFF. The DNA for the CDR3 is TGTGCCAGCAGCGTCTCGGGGGCGCGCTACAATGAGCAGTTCTTC.

The chain couples TRBV2 to TRBJ2-1; 9 bases fit TRBD2. Germline V gene sequence: CDR1 SNHLY, CDR2 FYNNEI. The length of the CDR3 is 14 residues. Unmatched junction bases numbered 7, after V lost 4 bases and J lost 9 bases. The CDR3 loop is CASSGVSGRFEQFF. CDR3 bases: TGTGCCAGCAGTGGGGTTAGCGGGAGATTTGAGCAGTTCTTC.

A note on this clone: Other DNA variants within this sample encode the same CDR3. The rearrangement links TRBV5-4 to TRBJ2-5, with D hard to call. The ends were cut back, 3 bases at V and 2 bases at J, with 2 bases in the middle. CDR1 and CDR2 from the germline V gene are SGHNT and YYREEE (reference sequence). This CDR3 spans 11 amino acids. The DNA of the CDR3 is TGTGCCAGCAGCTCTCAAGAGACCCAGTACTTC. This translates into CASSSQETQYF.

This clone has a single count. The gene calls are TRBV25-1 and TRBJ1-2, with D perhaps TRBD1 (5 bases). The CDR3 has 12 residues. Germline values: CDR1 MGHDK, CDR2 SYGVNS. Trimming pared 5 bases from V and 8 bases from J, leaving 12 bases between. The CDR3 DNA reads TGTGCCAGCAGTACAGGTCACGGGGGCTACACCTTC. It translates to CASSTGHGGYTF.

The genes are TRBV18 and TRBJ2-7, with D perhaps given as TRBD1 or TRBD2 (5 bases each). Germline V lookup: CDR1 KGHSH, CDR2 LQKENI. This CDR3 region has 18 residues. V was clipped by 0 bases and J by 3 bases, with 21 bases between them. CDR3 sequence (DNA): TGTGCCAGCTCACCACCTTCGTACCGGGGCCACCAATACTACGAGCAGTACTTC. Its translation: CASSPPSYRGHQYYEQYF.

The chain links TRBV7-6 to TRBJ1-5; tentatively, D is TRBD1 (5 bases). The ends were cut back, 1 base at V and 7 bases at J, with 11 bases in the middle. Germline V lookup: CDR1 SGHVS, CDR2 FNYEAQ. The CDR3 extends over 14 amino acids. CDR3 residues: CASSLGAGGQPQHF. Here the CDR3 DNA reads TGTGCCAGCAGCTTAGGGGCCGGGGGGCAGCCCCAGCATTTT. Based on the CDR3 plus reference TRBV7-6 and TRBJ1-5, the full variable domain is GAGVSQSPRYKVTKRGQDVALRCDPISGHVSLYWYRQALGQGPEFLTYFNYEAQQDKSGLPNDRFSAERPEGSISTLTIQRTEQRDSAMYRCASSLGAGGQPQHFGDGTRLSIL.

This clone has a single count. J is TRBJ2-3 and V is TRBV2; tentative D call: TRBD2 (6 bases). V was clipped by 2 bases and J by 6 bases, with 12 bases between them. Germline V CDR1 and CDR2: SNHLY, FYNNEI. CDR3 length equals 14 residues. CDR3 sequence (DNA): TGTGCCAGCAGTGAAATCGGGAGTTGGGATACGCAGTATTTT. Its translation: CASSEIGSWDTQYF.

The V gene is TRBV27, the J gene TRBJ1-3; unclear D gene. In germline, CDR1 is MNHEY, CDR2 SMNVEV (reference sequence). V was trimmed by 4 bases and J by 4 bases, leaving 20 bases between them. CDR3 length: 17 residues. CDR3 bases: TGTGCCAGCAGTTCCCCCTCGAGAGAAGGGCCAGGAAACACCATATATTTT. It is translated as CASSSPSREGPGNTIYF.

The V call is TRBV19, the J call TRBJ1-1; D is ambiguous. Germline CDR1 LNHDA, CDR2 SQIVND (reference sequence). CDR3 size: 14 residues. V was cut by 6 bases and J by 2 bases, with 13 bases left in between. CDR3 sequence (DNA): TGTGCCAGTAGCCGGCTCGTGGTTAACACTGAAGCTTTCTTT. It specifies CASSRLVVNTEAFF.

V gene TRBV19 combines with J gene TRBJ2-1; a weak D match, TRBD1 (5 bases). V was cut by 9 bases and J by 8 bases, with 8 bases left in between. The CDR3 spans 10 residues. Germline loops: CDR1 LNHDA, CDR2 SQIVND (reference sequence). The CDR3 is CASGHYEQFF. In DNA form, the CDR3 reads TGTGCCAGCGGACACTATGAGCAGTTCTTC.

The chain recombines TRBV27 with TRBJ2-3; 9 positions agree with TRBD2. Trimming removed 2 bases from V and 2 bases from J; junction bases left unmatched: 2. CDR1 and CDR2 from the germline V gene are MNHEY and SMNVEV (reference sequence). CDR3 length: 15 residues. Here the CDR3 reads CASSLRTSVTDTQYF. CDR3 bases: TGTGCCAGCAGTTTACGGACTAGCGTCACAGATACGCAGTATTTT.

Concerning this clone itself: Other DNA sequences in this specimen translate into the identical CDR3. This chain uses TRBV18 with TRBJ2-3, with 11 bases aligning to TRBD1. Unmatched junction bases numbered 1, after V lost 3 bases and J lost 5 bases. The CDR3 covers 14 residues. Germline V gene data show CDR1 as KGHSH and CDR2 as LQKENI. CDR3 sequence (DNA): TGTGCCAGCTCACCTGGGACAGGGGGAGATACGCAGTATTTT. Translating it yields CASSPGTGGDTQYF.

This clone appeared a single time. The chain combines TRBV7-8 with TRBJ1-5; D perhaps matches TRBD1 (5 bases). This CDR3 is 16 amino acids long. The V gene's germline CDR1 is SGHVS and CDR2 FQNEAQ. The ends were cut back, 4 bases at V and 1 base at J, with 14 bases in the middle. CDR3 in DNA: TGTGCCAGCAGCTCGGGGGGGGGTTTGAGCAATCAGCCCCAGCATTTT. It translates to CASSSGGGLSNQPQHF.